A single sample gave rise to the 4 T cell receptor beta chains below, sequenced in a study of shared clonotypes between healthy human individuals. The assay was immunoSEQ multiplex PCR, and TCRdb's table has in-frame clones only and misses some. The data hold about 1 million clones, with around 78% observed a single time. The sequenced sample was memory CD4+ T cells from PBMCs. Subset indicated: CD45RA-negative fraction. The receptors stem from a man between 18 and 35 years old in good health. Some clones in this sample may be carry-over from other donors' samples.

This chain uses TRBV2 with TRBJ1-2; D might be TRBD1 (5 bases). The CDR3 sequence is 12 residues long. Per germline, CDR1 SNHLY and CDR2 FYNNEI. V lost 7 bases and J 6 bases, leaving 12 bases between the germline ends. CDR3 DNA sequence: TGTGCCAGCACCAGGGATAGGGATGGCTACACCTTC. Encoded protein: CASTRDRDGYTF.

This clone was picked up a small number of times. The rearrangement joins TRBV27 to TRBJ1-1; D not certain. V shed 8 bases and J shed 7 bases, with 14 bases lying between them. CDR1 and CDR2 from the germline V gene are MNHEY and SMNVEV (reference sequence). The CDR3 runs to 12 residues. The CDR3 region has the DNA TGTGCCAGCCGGGGAGCCTGGGGTGAAGCTTTCTTT. It specifies CASRGAWGEAFF.

The V and J genes are TRBV30 and TRBJ1-2; no clear D. V lost 1 base to trimming and J lost 8 bases, with 14 bases between them. The CDR3 consists of 13 residues. Germline V gives CDR1 GTSNPN, CDR2 SVGIG (reference sequence). This chain's CDR3 is CAWSEDRLQGYTF. In DNA form, the CDR3 reads TGTGCCTGGAGTGAGGACCGGCTACAGGGCTACACCTTC.

This clone was picked up a small number of times. The chain employs TRBV29-1 and TRBJ1-1, with TRBD1 identical over 7 bases. Germline V gene lookup returns CDR1 SQVTM and CDR2 ANQGSEA. The CDR3 runs 13 residues. V shed 8 bases, J shed 0 bases, and the junction held 6 bases outside the gene matches. The CDR3 sequence: CSIRQGMNTEAFF. In nucleotides, the CDR3 is TGCAGCATAAGACAGGGAATGAACACTGAAGCTTTCTTT.